Listed below are T cell receptor beta chains from one sample, sequenced in a study of response to subunit inactivated influenza vaccine. TCRdb ran MiXCR on the RT-PCR reads and lists one entry per CDR3 protein. Of under 550,000 distinct CDR3 sequences listed, around 7.7% were seen once; the top ten hold around 13%. The sequencing used PBMCs from blood, collected less than 30 months after vaccination. The receptors shown here come from a man aged 50-75 years who received an inactivated influenza vaccine. Both conserved end residues are trimmed from each CDR3. A D gene is named only where the DNA matches it firmly.

V	D	CDR3
TRBV6-1	TRBD1	ASIRQGSYEQY
TRBV18	NA	ASSPPSVQRTGAF
TRBV6-5	NA	ASSYRYTGELF
TRBV20-1	TRBD2	SARVLAGSLNTGELF
TRBV7-9	TRBD1	ASSPGGYETQY
TRBV19	TRBD1	ASTHGTGGTDTQY
TRBV6-5	NA	ASSYSGRSSYEQY
TRBV4-1	TRBD2	ASSQVHLRLAGDKQGYNEQF
TRBV12-3/TRBV12-4	NA	ASSLLTYEQY
TRBV25-1	TRBD1	ASGQGLSNYGYT
TRBV6-1	NA	ASIWTGTEAF
TRBV27	TRBD2	ASSLAGEGNEQF
TRBV28	TRBD1	ASNDRVFEQY
TRBV7-9	TRBD1	ASSIYQGDEQF
TRBV6-2/TRBV6-3	NA	ASSTVPSYEQY
TRBV11-2	TRBD2	ASSPQGLAGPHTDTQY
TRBV5-1	TRBD1	ASSLAGQGLGRRYEQY
TRBV12-3/TRBV12-4	NA	ASSFGRADGYT
TRBV29-1	NA	SVTGTDEQY
TRBV5-1	NA	ASSLLTDNTEAF
TRBV29-1	NA	SVEGGGLEQY
TRBV7-2	TRBD1	ASKQDRRQAF
TRBV5-6	TRBD1	ASSLPGQAMNTEAF
TRBV12-3/TRBV12-4	TRBD1	ASSPSGQVGSYNEQF
TRBV7-8	NA	ASSLGGGQPGLAQETQY
TRBV12-3/TRBV12-4	TRBD1	ASSLTGGLSNTEAF
TRBV5-1	TRBD1	ASSLKTGTGTAGELF
TRBV20-1	TRBD2	SASPPFQGGYNEQF
TRBV9	NA	ASSPDSGSFASTDTQY
TRBV11-2	NA	ASSLVAYNEQF
TRBV12-3/TRBV12-4	NA	ASSLGAVEPQH
TRBV7-2	TRBD2	ASSGTSEVEQF
TRBV5-1	TRBD1	ASSLAYRGYEQY
TRBV7-2	TRBD1	ASSRDRTSYEQY
TRBV5-6	NA	ASSSGASTDTQY
TRBV6-2/TRBV6-3	NA	ASSYSREQPYNEQF